The TCR beta chain under discussion was sequenced for a study of T cell responses to AZD1222 COVID-19 vaccine. CDR1 and CDR2 (germline): LNHDA, SQIVND (reference sequence). The CDR3 spans 17 residues. J lost 3 bases, V lost 2 bases, and 7 bases had no gene match. Whole-study findings and limits: Donors skewed white British and female; clonal diversity was possibly underestimated. Reportedly, nearly half the spike-specific TCRs target unmutated variant regions. The number of AZD1222 recipients seropositive at baseline was only 6 or 7.

The count of this clone is one. Its cognate antigen is unknown. The assay was immunoSEQ multiplex PCR, and TCRdb's table has in-frame clones only and misses some. The data hold 99,000 or so clones, with roughly nine tenths observed a single time. The starting material was peripheral blood, obtained 28 days after the second dose of the MenACWY control vaccine. This receptor was obtained from an adult who received the MenACWY meningococcal vaccine as a control. V gene TRBV19 combines with J gene TRBJ2-6; TRBD1 matches at 7 bases. As DNA, the CDR3 is TGTGCCAGTAGTATACCCCCGACAGGGCTTGGGGCCAACGTCCTGACTTTC. This translates into CASSIPPTGLGANVLTF.